The 14 T cell receptor beta chains listed next were all sequenced from one sample in a study of beta chain features in type 1 diabetes. cDNA synthesis used the whole RNA isolate, giving expressed TCRB sequences. Generated by immunoSEQ multiplex PCR, the TCRdb table keeps only in-frame clones and is missing some. This table has about 360,000 clones, 10% to 15% appearing once. Material: naive CD4+ T cells from blood. The receptors come from a man aged 18 to 30 in good health.

This clone was seen more than once but under ten times. The V call is TRBV29-1, the J call TRBJ2-3, with 14 positions matching TRBD2. The ends lost 1 base at V and 4 bases at J; junction bases unmatched: 13. CDR1 is SQVTM and CDR2 is ANQGSEA in the germline V gene. This CDR3 has 19 residues. The CDR3 sequence is CSVEVRTSGGQDDADTQYF. The CDR3 coding sequence is TGCAGCGTTGAAGTTCGGACTAGCGGGGGGCAAGATGATGCAGATACGCAGTATTTT.

The CDR3 DNA sequence: TGTGCCAGCAGTGGACAGCATTACAGCAATCAGCCCCAGCATTTT. This translates into CASSGQHYSNQPQHF. The V and J genes are TRBV6-1 and TRBJ1-5; D might be TRBD1 (5 bases). This CDR3 spans 15 amino acids. CDR1 and CDR2 (germline): MNHNS, SASEGT. The V end lost 4 bases, the J end lost 1 base, and 11 bases lay between the germline ends.

The chain joins TRBV10-3 to TRBJ1-4, with 7 bases lining up with TRBD1. The junction had 6 bases not matched to a gene; V was cut back by 6 bases and J by 2 bases. CDR3 size: 15 residues. Germline V CDR1 and CDR2: ENHRY, SYGVKD. CDR3 residues: CAIRGGDWTNEKLFF. CDR3 bases: TGTGCCATCAGAGGGGGCGATTGGACTAATGAAAAACTGTTTTTT.

This clone occurred a few times. The chain employs TRBV27 and TRBJ1-2; 8 bases are shared with TRBD1. Unmatched junction bases numbered 8, after V lost 4 bases and J lost 4 bases. CDR1 and CDR2 from the germline V gene are MNHEY and SMNVEV (reference sequence). This CDR3 is built from 15 residues. The CDR3, as DNA: TGTGCCAGCAGTTCCGCGGACAGGGTTGGCTATGGCTACACCTTC. It translates to CASSSADRVGYGYTF.

In its sample, this clone was seen a few times. The chain couples TRBV28 to TRBJ2-3; TRBD1 matches at 11 bases. CDR1 is MDHEN and CDR2 is SYDVKM in the germline V gene. The CDR3 covers 17 residues. Germline trimming cut 3 bases from V and 1 base from J; bases unmatched to any gene: 6. The CDR3 DNA reads TGTGCCAGCAGTTTTCGGACAGGGGGCGCCGGCACAGATACGCAGTATTTT. It specifies CASSFRTGGAGTDTQYF.

The table lists this clone with a few counts. The chain recombines TRBV7-2 with TRBJ1-5; 10 nucleotides match TRBD1. This CDR3 is built from 16 residues. Trimming at V came to 5 bases and at J to 6 bases, leaving 10 bases not matched to a gene. Looked up from germline, CDR1 is SGHTA and CDR2 is FQGNSA. The CDR3 region is CASSPQPGQGGQPQHF. The CDR3 region has the DNA TGTGCCAGCAGCCCGCAGCCAGGACAGGGGGGTCAGCCCCAGCATTTT.

The J gene is TRBJ1-1, the V gene TRBV19; 7 bases agree with TRBD1. This CDR3 contains 20 residues. Unmatched junction bases numbered 22, after V lost 6 bases and J lost 0 bases. Germline V lookup: CDR1 LNHDA, CDR2 SQIVND (reference sequence). DNA of the CDR3: TGTGCCAGTAGCAAGGACGGGACAGATTACACATACCCGATGAACACTGAAGCTTTCTTT. Translation: CASSKDGTDYTYPMNTEAFF.

This clone has more than one count but fewer than ten. The J gene is TRBJ2-5, the V gene TRBV11-2; 10 bases map to TRBD1. This CDR3 is 16 amino acids long. V lost 5 bases and J lost 4; bases outside the gene matches: 10. CDR1 and CDR2 from the germline V gene are SGHAT and FQNNGV. CDR3 protein: CASSPMTGGAGETQYF. CDR3 bases: TGTGCCAGCAGCCCAATGACAGGGGGCGCGGGAGAGACCCAGTACTTC.

This chain uses TRBV9 with TRBJ2-3, with D possibly matching TRBD1 (5 bases). This CDR3 is 15 amino acids long. Germline V CDR1 and CDR2: SGDLS, YYNGEE. Trimming took off 0 bases at V and 0 bases at J, with 8 bases between the two ends. The CDR3 spells CASSVEGKSTDTQYF. The CDR3 DNA reads as TGTGCCAGCAGCGTAGAGGGGAAAAGCACAGATACGCAGTATTTT.

The chain joins TRBV30 to TRBJ1-5, with 8 positions matching TRBD1. Trimming removed 3 bases from V and 4 bases from J; junction bases left unmatched: 2. The germline V gene encodes CDR1 GTSNPN and CDR2 SVGIG (reference sequence). This CDR3 comprises 13 residues. CDR3 coding DNA: TGTGCCTGGAGGGACAGGGAAAATCAGCCCCAGCATTTT. Amino acid sequence: CAWRDRENQPQHF.

This clone was counted a few times. The chain employs TRBV25-1 and TRBJ2-1; 7 bases match TRBD2. Germline V gene lookup returns CDR1 MGHDK and CDR2 SYGVNS. The ends lost 2 bases at V and 4 bases at J; junction bases unmatched: 5. The CDR3 spans 15 residues. DNA of the CDR3: TGTGCCAGCAGTGAAGACGGGAGGTATTACAATGAGCAGTTCTTC. Protein: CASSEDGRYYNEQFF.

The chain couples TRBV30 to TRBJ2-2; 7 bases align to TRBD1. The CDR3 covers 13 residues. The trim removed 7 bases at V and 2 bases at J, leaving 4 bases unmatched. Per the germline V gene, CDR1 is GTSNPN and CDR2 is SVGIG (reference sequence). The CDR3: CALGQLNTGELFF. The CDR3 DNA sequence: TGTGCCTTGGGACAGCTAAACACCGGGGAGCTGTTTTTT.

This clone occurred a few times. This rearrangement joins TRBV18 to TRBJ2-1; 9 bases are shared with TRBD1. V trimming: 4 bases; J trimming: 7 bases; junction bases outside the gene matches: 5. The CDR3 is 14 amino acids. Per germline, CDR1 KGHSH and CDR2 LQKENI. CDR3 in DNA: TGTGCCAGCTCACGGGACAGGGTTGAAAATGAGCAGTTCTTC. Its protein product is CASSRDRVENEQFF.

This clone appeared a few times. This chain connects TRBV7-9 to TRBJ1-2; 9 bases are a match to TRBD1. The CDR3 spans 14 residues. V lost 5 bases and J lost 2; bases outside the gene matches: 3. Germline V gene sequence: CDR1 SEHNR, CDR2 FQNEAQ (reference sequence). Here the CDR3 DNA reads TGTGCCAGCAGCGACAGGGGGTCGAACTATGGCTACACCTTC. Translating it yields CASSDRGSNYGYTF.